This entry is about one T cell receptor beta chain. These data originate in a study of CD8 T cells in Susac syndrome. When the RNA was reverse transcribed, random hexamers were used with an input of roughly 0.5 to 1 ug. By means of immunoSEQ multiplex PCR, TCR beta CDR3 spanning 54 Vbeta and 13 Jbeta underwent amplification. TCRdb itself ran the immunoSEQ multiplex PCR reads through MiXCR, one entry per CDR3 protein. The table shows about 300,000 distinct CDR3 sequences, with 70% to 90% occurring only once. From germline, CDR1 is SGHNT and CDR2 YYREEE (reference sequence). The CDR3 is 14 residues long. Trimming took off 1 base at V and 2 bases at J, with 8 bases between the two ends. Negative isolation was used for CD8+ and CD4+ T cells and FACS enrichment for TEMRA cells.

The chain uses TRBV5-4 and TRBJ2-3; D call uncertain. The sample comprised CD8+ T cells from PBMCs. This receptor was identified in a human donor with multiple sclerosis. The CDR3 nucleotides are TGTGCCAGCAGCTTGTTAACTTCCACAGATACGCAGTATTTT. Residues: CASSLLTSTDTQYF.